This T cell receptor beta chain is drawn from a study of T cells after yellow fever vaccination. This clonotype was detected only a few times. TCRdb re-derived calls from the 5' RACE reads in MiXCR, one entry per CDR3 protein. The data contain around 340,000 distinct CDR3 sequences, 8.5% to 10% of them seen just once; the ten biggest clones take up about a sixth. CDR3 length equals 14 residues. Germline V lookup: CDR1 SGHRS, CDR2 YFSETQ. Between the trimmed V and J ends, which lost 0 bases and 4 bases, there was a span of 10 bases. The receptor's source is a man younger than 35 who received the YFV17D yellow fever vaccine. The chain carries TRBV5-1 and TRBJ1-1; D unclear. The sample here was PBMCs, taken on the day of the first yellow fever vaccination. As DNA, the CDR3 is TGCGCCAGCAGCTTGGCAGGCTCGGGCACTGAAGCTTTCTTT. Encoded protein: CASSLAGSGTEAFF.